This entry concerns a single T cell receptor (beta chain). This sample is part of a study of cytomegalovirus exposure and HLA in healthy donors. Study summary: Earlier findings included 100 million to 130 million unique TCR beta sequences obtained from around 180 million T cells.

The CDR3 has 16 amino acids. Trimming at V came to 3 bases and at J to 6 bases, leaving 9 bases not matched to a gene. The germline V gene encodes CDR1 SGHRS and CDR2 YFSETQ. In the PCR, 60 Vbeta and 13 Jbeta primers were used. Assay used: immunoSEQ multiplex PCR; TCRdb lists only in-frame clones, some missing. The data show over 150,000 clones, 79% seen once. The rearrangement joins TRBV5-1 to TRBJ2-1; TRBD2 matches 10 bases. This clonotype was obtained from a young woman in good health and CMV-seronegative. The sequencing input was PBMCs. The CDR3 region is CASSSLSGGAANEQFF. CDR3 coding DNA: TGCGCCAGCAGCTCCCTAAGCGGGGGGGCCGCCAATGAGCAGTTCTTC.